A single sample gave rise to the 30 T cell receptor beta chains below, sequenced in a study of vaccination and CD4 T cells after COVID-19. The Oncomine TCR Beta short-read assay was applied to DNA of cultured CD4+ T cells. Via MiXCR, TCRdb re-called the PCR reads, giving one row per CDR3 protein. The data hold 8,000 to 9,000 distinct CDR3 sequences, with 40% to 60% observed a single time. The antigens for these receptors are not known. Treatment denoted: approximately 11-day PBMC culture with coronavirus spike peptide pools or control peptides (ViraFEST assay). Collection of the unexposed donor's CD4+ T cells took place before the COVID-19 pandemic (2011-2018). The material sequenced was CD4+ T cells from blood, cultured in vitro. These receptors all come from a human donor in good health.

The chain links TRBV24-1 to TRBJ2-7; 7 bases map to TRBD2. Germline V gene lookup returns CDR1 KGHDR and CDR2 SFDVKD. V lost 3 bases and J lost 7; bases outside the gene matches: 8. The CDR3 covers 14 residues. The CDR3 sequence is CATSDERDPREQYF. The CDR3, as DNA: TGTGCCACCAGTGATGAGCGGGACCCTAGGGAGCAGTACTTC.

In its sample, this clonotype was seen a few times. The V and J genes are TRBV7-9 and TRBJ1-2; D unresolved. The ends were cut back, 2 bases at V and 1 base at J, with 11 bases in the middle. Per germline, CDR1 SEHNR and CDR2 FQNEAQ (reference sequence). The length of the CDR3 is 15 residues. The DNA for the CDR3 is TGTGCCAGCAGCTTATTCGCGGGAGATAACTATGGCTACACCTTC. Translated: CASSLFAGDNYGYTF.

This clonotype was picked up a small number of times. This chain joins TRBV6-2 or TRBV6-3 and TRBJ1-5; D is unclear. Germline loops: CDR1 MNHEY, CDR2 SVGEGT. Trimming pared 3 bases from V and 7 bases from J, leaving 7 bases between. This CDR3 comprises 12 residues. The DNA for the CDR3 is TGTGCCAGCAGTTATTTGGAGCAGCCCCAGCATTTT. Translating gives CASSYLEQPQHF.

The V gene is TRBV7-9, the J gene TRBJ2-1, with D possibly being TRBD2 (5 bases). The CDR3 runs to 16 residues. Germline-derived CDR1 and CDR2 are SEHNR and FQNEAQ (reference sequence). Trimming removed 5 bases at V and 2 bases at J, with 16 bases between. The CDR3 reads CASSPRGLITYNEQFF. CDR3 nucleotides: TGTGCCAGCAGCCCACGAGGACTGATTACCTACAATGAGCAGTTCTTC.

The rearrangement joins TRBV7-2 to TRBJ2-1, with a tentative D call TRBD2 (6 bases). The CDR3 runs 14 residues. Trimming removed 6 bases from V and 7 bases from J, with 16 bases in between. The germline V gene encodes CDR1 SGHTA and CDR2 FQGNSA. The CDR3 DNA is TGTGCCAGCAGTCGGGGACTGGCGACGAATGAGCAGTTCTTC. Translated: CASSRGLATNEQFF.

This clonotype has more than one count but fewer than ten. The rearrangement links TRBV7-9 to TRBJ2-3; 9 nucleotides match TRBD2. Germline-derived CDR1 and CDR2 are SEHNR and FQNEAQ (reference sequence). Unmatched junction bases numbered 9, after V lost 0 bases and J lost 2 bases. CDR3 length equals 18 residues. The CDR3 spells CASSLARRAGGTTDTQYF. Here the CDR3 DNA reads TGTGCCAGCAGCTTAGCACGACGAGCGGGGGGCACCACAGATACGCAGTATTTT. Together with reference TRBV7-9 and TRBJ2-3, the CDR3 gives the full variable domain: DTGVSQNPRHKITKRGQNVTFRCDPISEHNRLYWYRQTLGQGPEFLTYFQNEAQLEKSRLLSDRFSAERPKGSFSTLEIQRTEQGDSAMYLCASSLARRAGGTTDTQYFGPGTRLTVL.

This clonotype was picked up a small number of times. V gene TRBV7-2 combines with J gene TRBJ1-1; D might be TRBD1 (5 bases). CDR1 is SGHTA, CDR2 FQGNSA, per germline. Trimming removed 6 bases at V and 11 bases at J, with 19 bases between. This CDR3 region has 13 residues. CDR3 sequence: CASRSGGGRRAFF. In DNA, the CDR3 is TGTGCCAGCAGGAGCGGGGGTGGGCGGCGGGCTTTCTTT.

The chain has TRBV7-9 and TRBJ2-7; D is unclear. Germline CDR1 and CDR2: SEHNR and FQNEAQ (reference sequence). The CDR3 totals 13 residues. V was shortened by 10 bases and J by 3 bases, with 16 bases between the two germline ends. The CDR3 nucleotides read TGTGCCACCAGATCAGGTTCCTTCTACGAGCAGTACTTC. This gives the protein CATRSGSFYEQYF.

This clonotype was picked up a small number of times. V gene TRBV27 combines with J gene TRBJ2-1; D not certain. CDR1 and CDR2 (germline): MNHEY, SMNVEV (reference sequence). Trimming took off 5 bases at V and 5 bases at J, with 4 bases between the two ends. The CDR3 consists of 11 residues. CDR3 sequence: CASSANNEQFF. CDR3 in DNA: TGTGCCAGCAGTGCCAACAATGAGCAGTTCTTC.

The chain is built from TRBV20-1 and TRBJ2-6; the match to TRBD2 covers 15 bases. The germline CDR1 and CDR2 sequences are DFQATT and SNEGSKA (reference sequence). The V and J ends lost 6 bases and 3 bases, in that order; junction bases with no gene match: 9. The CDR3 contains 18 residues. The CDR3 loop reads CSAKGTSGRIGGANVLTF. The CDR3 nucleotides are TGCAGTGCCAAAGGGACTAGCGGGAGGATCGGTGGGGCCAACGTCCTGACTTTC.

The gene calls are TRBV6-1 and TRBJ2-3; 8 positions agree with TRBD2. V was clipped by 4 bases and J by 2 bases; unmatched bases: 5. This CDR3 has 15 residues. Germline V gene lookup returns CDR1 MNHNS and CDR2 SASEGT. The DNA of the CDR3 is TGTGCCAGCAGTGCAAGTAGCGGGGACACAGATACGCAGTATTTT. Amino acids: CASSASSGDTDTQYF.

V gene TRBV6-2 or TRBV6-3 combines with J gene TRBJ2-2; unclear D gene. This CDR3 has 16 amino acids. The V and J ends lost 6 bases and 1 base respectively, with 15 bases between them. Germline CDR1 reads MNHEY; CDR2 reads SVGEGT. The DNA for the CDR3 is TGTGCCAGCAGCCGCTTCCCTCGCGAGAACACCGGGGAGCTGTTTTTT. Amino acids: CASSRFPRENTGELFF.

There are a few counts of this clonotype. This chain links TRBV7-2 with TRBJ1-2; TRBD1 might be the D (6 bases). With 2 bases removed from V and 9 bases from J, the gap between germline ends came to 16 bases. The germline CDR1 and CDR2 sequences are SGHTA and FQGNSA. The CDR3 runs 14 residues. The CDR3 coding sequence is TGTGCCAGCAGCTTAAAGGGGGGGCCACTCAGCTACACCTTC. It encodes CASSLKGGPLSYTF.

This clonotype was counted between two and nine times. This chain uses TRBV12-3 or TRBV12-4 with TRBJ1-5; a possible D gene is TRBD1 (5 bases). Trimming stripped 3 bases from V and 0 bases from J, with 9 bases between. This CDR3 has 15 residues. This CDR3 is CASSLRQNSNQPQHF. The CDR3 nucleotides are TGTGCCAGCAGTTTGAGACAGAATAGCAATCAGCCCCAGCATTTT.

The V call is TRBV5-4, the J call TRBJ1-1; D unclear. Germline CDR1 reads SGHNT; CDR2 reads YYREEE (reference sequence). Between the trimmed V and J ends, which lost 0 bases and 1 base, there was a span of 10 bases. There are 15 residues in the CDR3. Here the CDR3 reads CASSLGGRGNTEAFF. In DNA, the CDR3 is TGTGCCAGCAGCTTGGGTGGGCGAGGGAACACTGAAGCTTTCTTT.

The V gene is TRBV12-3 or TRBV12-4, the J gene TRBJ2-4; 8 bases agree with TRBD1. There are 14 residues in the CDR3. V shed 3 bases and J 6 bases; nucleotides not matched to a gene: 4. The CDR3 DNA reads TGTGCCAGCAGTTTGGGCAGGGGGCGAAACATTCAGTACTTC. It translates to CASSLGRGRNIQYF.

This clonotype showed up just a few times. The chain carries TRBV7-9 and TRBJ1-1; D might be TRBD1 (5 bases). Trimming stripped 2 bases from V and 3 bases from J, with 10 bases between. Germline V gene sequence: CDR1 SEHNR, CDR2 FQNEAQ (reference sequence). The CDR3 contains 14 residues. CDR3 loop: CASSLRDGDTEAFF. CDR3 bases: TGTGCCAGCAGCTTACGGGACGGTGACACTGAAGCTTTCTTT.

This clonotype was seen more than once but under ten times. The CDR3 loop reads CSARGDTEAFF. CDR3 DNA sequence: TGCAGTGCTAGGGGGGACACTGAAGCTTTCTTT. V and J are TRBV20-1 and TRBJ1-1, with a weak D call TRBD1 (5 bases). CDR1 and CDR2 (germline): DFQATT, SNEGSKA (reference sequence). V was shortened by 3 bases and J by 3 bases, with 5 bases between the two germline ends. The CDR3 spans 11 residues.

CDR3 nucleotide sequence: TGTGCCTGGAGTGTATTCCAGGGGAGGAAAGGTGGGGCCAACGTCCTGACTTTC. It translates to CAWSVFQGRKGGANVLTF. This sequence joins TRBV30 and TRBJ2-6, with D perhaps being TRBD1 or TRBD2 (6 bases each). V shed 0 bases and J shed 3 bases, with 18 bases lying between them. This CDR3 contains 18 residues. CDR1 is GTSNPN and CDR2 is SVGIG in the germline V gene (reference sequence).

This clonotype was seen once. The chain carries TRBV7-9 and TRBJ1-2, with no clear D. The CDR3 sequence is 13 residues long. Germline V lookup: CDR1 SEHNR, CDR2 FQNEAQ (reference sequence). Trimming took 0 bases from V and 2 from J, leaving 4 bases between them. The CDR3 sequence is CASSLATNYGYTF. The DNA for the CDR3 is TGTGCCAGCAGCTTAGCCACCAACTATGGCTACACCTTC.

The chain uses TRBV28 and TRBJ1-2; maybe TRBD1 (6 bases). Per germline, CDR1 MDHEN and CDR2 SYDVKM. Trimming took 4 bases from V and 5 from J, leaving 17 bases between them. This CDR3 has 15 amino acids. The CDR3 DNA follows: TGTGCCAGCAGTTCAGGATCGGCAGGGGTGTATGGCTACACCTTC. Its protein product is CASSSGSAGVYGYTF.

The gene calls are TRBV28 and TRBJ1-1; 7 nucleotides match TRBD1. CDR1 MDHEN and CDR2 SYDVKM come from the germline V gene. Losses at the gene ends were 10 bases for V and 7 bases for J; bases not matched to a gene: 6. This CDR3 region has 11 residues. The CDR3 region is CATEHRGEAFF. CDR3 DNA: TGTGCCACCGAACACAGGGGTGAAGCTTTCTTT.

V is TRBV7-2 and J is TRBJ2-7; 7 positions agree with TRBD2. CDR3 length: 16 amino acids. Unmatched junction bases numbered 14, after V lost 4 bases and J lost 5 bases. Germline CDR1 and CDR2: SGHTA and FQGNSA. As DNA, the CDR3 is TGTGCCAGCAGCTACCATTTAGCGGGTTATGATAACGAGCAGTACTTC. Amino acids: CASSYHLAGYDNEQYF.

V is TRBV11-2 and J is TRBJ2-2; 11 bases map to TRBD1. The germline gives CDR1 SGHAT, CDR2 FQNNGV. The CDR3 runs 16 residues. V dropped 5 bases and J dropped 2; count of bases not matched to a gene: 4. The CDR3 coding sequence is TGTGCCAGCAGCGGACAGGGGGCAACTAACACCGGGGAGCTGTTTTTT. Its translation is CASSGQGATNTGELFF.

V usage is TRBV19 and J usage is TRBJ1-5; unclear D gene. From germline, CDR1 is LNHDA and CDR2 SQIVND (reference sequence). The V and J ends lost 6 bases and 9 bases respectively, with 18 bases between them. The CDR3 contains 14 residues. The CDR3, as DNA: TGTGCCAGTAGCAGAATGGGGAACCCGCGGCCCCAGCATTTT. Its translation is CASSRMGNPRPQHF. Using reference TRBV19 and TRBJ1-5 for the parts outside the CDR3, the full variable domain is DGGITQSPKYLFRKEGQNVTLSCEQNLNHDAMYWYRQDPGQGLRLIYYSQIVNDFQKGDIAEGYSVSREKKESFPLTVTSAQKNPTAFYLCASSRMGNPRPQHFGDGTRLSIL.

The DNA for the CDR3 is TGTGCCAGCAGCTTTTTCCCGAACACCGGGGAGCTGTTTTTT. Amino acids: CASSFFPNTGELFF. J is TRBJ2-2 and V is TRBV11-2; no clear D. There are 14 residues in the CDR3. Germline values: CDR1 SGHAT, CDR2 FQNNGV. Deletions cut 3 bases from V and 0 bases from J, with 5 bases between. The full variable domain, completed using reference TRBV11-2 and TRBJ2-2, is EAGVAQSPRYKIIEKRQSVAFWCNPISGHATLYWYQQILGQGPKLLIQFQNNGVVDDSQLPKDRFSAERLKGVDSTLKIQPAKLEDSAVYLCASSFFPNTGELFFGEGSRLTVL.

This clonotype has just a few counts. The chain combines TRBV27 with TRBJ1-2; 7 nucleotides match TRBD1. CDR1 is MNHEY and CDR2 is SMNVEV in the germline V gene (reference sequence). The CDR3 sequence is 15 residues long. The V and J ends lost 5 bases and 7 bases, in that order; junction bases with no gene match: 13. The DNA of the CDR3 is TGTGCCAGCAGTCACACAGGGGCAATCGGTGGTGGCTACACCTTC. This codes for CASSHTGAIGGGYTF.

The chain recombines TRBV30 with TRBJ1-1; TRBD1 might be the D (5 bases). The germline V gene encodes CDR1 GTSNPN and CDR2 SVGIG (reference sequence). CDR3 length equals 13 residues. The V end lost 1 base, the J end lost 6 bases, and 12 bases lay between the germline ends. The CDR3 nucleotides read TGTGCCTGGAGTGCGGGACTTCTAGCTGAAGCTTTCTTT. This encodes CAWSAGLLAEAFF.

CDR3 region: CSAPGLAGGGTDTQYF. The CDR3 bases are TGCAGTGCACCGGGACTAGCGGGAGGGGGCACAGATACGCAGTATTTT. The rearrangement uses TRBV20-1 and TRBJ2-3; TRBD2 agrees at 16 bases. With 6 bases clipped from V and 1 base from J, the junction kept 4 bases outside the gene matches. The CDR3 length is 16 residues. Germline CDR1 and CDR2: DFQATT and SNEGSKA (reference sequence).

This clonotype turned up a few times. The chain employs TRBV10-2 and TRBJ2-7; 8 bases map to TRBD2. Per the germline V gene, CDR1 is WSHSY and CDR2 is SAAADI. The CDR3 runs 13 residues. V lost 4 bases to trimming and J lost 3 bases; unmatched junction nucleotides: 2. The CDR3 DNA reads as TGCGCCAGCAGTGGGACTAGCTACTACGAGCAGTACTTC. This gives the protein CASSGTSYYEQYF.